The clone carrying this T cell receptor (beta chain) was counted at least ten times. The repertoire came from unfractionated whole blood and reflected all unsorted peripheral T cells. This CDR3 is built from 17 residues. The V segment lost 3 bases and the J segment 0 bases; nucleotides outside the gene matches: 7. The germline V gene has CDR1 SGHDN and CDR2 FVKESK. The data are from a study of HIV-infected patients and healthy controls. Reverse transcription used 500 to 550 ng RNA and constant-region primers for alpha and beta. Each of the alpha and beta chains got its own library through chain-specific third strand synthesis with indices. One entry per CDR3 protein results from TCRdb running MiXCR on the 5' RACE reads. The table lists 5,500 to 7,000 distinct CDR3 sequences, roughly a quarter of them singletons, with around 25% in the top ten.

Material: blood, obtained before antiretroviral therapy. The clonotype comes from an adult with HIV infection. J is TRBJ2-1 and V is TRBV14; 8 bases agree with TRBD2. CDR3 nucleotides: TGTGCCAGCAGCCAGGAGCGGGGGAATAGCTCCTACAATGAGCAGTTCTTC. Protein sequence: CASSQERGNSSYNEQFF.